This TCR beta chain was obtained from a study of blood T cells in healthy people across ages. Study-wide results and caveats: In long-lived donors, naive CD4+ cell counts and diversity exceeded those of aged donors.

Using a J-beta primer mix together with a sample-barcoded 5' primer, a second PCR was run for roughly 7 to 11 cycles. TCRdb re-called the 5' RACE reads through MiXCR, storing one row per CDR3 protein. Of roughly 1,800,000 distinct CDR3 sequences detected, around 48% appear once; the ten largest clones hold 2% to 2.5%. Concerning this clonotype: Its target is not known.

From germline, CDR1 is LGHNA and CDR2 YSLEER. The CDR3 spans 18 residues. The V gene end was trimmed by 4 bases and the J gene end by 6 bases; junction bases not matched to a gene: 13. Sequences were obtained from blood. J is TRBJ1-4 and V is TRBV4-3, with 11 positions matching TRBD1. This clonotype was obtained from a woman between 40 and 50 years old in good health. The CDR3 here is CASSRQLRPGQGDEKLFF. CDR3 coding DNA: TGCGCCAGCAGCCGGCAACTTCGACCGGGACAGGGGGATGAAAAACTGTTTTTT.